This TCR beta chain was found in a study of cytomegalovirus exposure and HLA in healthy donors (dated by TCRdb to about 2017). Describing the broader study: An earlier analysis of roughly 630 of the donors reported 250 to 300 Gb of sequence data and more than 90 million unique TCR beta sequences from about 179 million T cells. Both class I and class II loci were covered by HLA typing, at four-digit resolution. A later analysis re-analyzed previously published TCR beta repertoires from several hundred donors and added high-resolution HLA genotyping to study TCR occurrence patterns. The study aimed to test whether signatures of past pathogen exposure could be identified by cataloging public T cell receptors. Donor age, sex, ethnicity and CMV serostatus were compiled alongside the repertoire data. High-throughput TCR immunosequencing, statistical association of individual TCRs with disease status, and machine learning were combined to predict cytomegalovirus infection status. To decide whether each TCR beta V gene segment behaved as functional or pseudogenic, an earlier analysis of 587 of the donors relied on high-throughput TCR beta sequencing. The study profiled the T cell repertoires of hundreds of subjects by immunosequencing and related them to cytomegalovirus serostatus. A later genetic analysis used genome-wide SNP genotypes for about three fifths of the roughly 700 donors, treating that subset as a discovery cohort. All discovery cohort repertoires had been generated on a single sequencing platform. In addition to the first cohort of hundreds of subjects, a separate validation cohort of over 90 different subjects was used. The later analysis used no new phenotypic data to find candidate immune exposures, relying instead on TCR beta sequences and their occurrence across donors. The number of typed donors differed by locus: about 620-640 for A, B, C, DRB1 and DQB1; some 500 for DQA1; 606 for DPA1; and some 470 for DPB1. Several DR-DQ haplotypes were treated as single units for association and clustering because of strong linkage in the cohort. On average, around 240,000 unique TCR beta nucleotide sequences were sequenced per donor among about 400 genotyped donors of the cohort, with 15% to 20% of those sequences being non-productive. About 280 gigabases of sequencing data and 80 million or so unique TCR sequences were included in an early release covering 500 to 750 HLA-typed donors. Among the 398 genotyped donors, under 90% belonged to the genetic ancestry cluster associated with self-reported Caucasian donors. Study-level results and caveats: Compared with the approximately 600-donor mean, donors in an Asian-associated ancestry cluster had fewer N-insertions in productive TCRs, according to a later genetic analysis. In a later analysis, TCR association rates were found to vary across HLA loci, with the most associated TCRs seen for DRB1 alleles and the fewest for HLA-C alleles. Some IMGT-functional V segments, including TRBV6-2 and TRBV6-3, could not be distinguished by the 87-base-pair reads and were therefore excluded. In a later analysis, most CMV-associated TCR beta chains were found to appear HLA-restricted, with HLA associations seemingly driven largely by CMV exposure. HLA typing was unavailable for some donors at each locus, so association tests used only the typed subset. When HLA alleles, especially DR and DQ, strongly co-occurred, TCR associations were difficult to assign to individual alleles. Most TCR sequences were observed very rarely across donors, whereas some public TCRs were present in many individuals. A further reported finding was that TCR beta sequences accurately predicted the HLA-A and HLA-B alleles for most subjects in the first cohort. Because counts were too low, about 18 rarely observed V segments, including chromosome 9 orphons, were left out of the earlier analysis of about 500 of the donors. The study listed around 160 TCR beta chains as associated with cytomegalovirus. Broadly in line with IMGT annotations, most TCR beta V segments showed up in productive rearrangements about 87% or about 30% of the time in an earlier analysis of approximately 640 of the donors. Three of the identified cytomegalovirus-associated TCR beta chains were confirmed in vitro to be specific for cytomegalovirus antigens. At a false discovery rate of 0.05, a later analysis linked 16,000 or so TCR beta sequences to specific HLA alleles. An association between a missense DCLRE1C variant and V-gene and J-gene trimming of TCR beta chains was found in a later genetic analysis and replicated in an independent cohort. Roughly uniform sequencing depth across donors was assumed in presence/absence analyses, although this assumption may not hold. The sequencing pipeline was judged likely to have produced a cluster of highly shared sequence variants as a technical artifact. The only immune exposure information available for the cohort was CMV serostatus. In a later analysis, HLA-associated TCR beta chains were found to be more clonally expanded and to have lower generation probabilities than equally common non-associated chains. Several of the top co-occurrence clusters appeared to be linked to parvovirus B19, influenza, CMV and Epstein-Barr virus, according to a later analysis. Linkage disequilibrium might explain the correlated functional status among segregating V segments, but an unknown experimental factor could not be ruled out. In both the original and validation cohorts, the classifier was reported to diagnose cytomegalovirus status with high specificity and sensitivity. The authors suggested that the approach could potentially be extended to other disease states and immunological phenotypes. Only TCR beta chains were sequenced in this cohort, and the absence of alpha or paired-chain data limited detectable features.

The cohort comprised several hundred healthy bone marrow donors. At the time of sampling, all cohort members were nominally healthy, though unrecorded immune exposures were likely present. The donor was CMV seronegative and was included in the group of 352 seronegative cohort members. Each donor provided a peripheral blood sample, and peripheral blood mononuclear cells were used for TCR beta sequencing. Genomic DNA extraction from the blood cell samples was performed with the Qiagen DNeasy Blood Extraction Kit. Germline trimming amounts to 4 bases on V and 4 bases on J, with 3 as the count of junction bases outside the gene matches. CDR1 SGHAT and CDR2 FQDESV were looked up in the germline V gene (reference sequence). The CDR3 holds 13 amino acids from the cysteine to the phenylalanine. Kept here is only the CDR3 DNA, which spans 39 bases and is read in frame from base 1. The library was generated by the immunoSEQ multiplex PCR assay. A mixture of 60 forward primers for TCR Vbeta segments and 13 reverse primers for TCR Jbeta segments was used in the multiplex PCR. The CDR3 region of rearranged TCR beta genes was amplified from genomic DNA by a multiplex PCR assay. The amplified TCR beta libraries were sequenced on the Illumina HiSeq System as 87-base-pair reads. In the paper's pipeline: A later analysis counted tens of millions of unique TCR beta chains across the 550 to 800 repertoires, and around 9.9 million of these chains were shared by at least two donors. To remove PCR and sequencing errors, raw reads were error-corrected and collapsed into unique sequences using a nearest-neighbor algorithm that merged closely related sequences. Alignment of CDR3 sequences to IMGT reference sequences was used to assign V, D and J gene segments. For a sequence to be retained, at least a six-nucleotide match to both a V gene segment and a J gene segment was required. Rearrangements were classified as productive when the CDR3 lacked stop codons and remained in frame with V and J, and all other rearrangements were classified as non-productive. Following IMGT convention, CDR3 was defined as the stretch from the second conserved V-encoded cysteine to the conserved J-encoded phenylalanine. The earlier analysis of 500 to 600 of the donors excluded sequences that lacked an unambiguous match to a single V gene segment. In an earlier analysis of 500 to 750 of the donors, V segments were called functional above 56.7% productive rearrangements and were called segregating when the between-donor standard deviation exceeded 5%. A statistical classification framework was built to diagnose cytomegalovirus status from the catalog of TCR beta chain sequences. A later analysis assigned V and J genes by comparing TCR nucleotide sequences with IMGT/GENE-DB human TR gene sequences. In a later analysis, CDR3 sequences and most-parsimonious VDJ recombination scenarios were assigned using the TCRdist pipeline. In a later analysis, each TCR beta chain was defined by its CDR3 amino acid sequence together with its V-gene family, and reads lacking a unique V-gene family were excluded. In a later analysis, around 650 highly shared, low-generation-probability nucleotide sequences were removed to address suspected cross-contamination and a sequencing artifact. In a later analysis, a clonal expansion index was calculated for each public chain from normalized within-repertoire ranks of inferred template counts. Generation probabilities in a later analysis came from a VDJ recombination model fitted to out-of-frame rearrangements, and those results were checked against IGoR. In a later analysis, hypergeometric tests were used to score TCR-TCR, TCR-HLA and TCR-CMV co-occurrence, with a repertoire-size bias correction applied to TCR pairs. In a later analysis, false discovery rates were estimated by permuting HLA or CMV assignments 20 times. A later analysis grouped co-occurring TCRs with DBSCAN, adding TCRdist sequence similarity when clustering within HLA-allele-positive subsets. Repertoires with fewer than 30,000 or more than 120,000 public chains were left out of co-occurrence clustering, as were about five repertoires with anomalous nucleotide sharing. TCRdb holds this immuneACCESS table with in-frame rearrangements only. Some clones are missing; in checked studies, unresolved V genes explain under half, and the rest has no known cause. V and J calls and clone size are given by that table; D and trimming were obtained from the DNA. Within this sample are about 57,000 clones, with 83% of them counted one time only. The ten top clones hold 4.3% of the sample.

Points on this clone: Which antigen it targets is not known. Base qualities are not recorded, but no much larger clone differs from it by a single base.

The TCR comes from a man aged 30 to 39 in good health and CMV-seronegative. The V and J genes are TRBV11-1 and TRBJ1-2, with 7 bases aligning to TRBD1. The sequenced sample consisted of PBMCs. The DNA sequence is TGTGCCAGCAGCTGGGGACAGACCTATGGCTACACCTTC. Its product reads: CASSWGQTYGYTF.